The clone carrying this T cell receptor (beta chain) was found many times. This entry comes from a study of Graves' ophthalmopathy and Graves' hyperthyroidism. This CDR3 region has 13 residues. In germline, CDR1 is DFQATT, CDR2 SNEGSKA (reference sequence). Trimming took 5 bases from V and 1 from J, leaving 10 bases between them. The authors amplified TCR beta CDR3 regions, and they did so from RNA transcripts for repertoire sequencing. Second-round multiplex PCR followed a first-round RT-PCR using HTBI primers. TCRdb itself ran the multiplex PCR reads through MiXCR, one entry per CDR3 protein. The sample lists 200,000 to 250,000 distinct CDR3 sequences, roughly 27% occurring once. Clinicians made diagnoses from clinical symptoms, serum thyroxine, TRAb, thyroid ultrasound and orbital computed tomography.

The source material was peripheral blood. This sequence was found in a man between 50 and 59 years old with Graves' ophthalmopathy. The chain is built from TRBV20-1 and TRBJ2-3; D uncertain. In nucleotides, the CDR3 is TGCAGTGCTCAATCACCCGGCACAGATACGCAGTATTTT. Its protein product is CSAQSPGTDTQYF.